These T cell receptor beta chains were read from a single sample in a study of memory CD8 T cells in hepatitis C reinfection. Sequencing used immunoSEQ multiplex PCR; TCRdb keeps in-frame clones, though not all of them. The data contain some 40,000 clones, 88% of them singletons. Input material: naive CD8+ T cells sorted from blood. The receptors originated from a man younger than 30 with hepatitis C virus infection. Each CDR3 is given with its conserved first and last residue. The order of the fields is V gene, D gene, clone size, J gene, CDR3 DNA, CDR3 protein. The D gene is left open where the match is weak. Not all rows give a size; the values are once, few, many and, for expanded clones, a class.

>TRBV4-3|NA|NA|TRBJ2-5
TGCGCCAGCAGCCCCGGTGAGGGACAAGAGACCCAGTACTTC
CASSPGEGQETQYF
>TRBV4-1|TRBD1|NA|TRBJ1-1
TGCGCCAGCAGCCAAGGCTTACAGGGGGGCCCTACTGAAGCTTTCTTT
CASSQGLQGGPTEAFF
>TRBV29-1|TRBD1|NA|TRBJ1-1
TGCAGCGTTTTAAACAGGGGAGGTACTGAAGCTTTCTTT
CSVLNRGGTEAFF
>TRBV4-1|NA|once|TRBJ1-3
TGCGCCAGCAGCCTATCAGGGGCTGGAAACACCATATATTTT
CASSLSGAGNTIYF
>TRBV6-5|NA|NA|TRBJ2-7
TGTGCCAGCAGCCTTAGACTAAATTACGAGCAGTACTTC
CASSLRLNYEQYF
>TRBV4-1|NA|once|TRBJ1-5
TGCGCCAGCAGCCAAGGCGCGGAGAGCAATCAGCCCCAGCATTTT
CASSQGAESNQPQHF
>TRBV5-8|TRBD2|NA|TRBJ2-3
TGTGCCAGCAGCCCGGTTCTGGCGAGCGGGGGTGATACGCAGTATTTT
CASSPVLASGGDTQYF
>TRBV5-6|NA|NA|TRBJ1-1
TGTGCCAGCAGCTACCCCCAGGGAACGAACACTGAAGCTTTCTTT
CASSYPQGTNTEAFF
>TRBV6-5|TRBD1|NA|TRBJ2-1
TGTGCCAGCAGTCCCGGGACAGGGGCCTACAATGAGCAGTTCTTC
CASSPGTGAYNEQFF
>TRBV5-1|NA|NA|TRBJ1-5
TGCGCCAGCAGTGAGGGGCGGGAAGGCAATCAGCCCCAGCATTTT
CASSEGREGNQPQHF